This entry lists 11 T cell receptor beta chains sequenced from one sample in a study of blood T cells in healthy people across ages. A second PCR of about 6 to 12 cycles used a sample-barcoded 5' primer and a J-beta primer mix. In TCRdb, the 5' RACE reads were re-called with MiXCR into one record per CDR3 protein. The sample carries some 1,000,000 distinct CDR3 sequences, less than 25% recorded once. The data were also submitted as part of a second study, on T cells of mothers and their children.

Sequencing was done on a sample of blood. The receptors originated from a girl aged 2-10 years in good health.

This clonotype has only a few counts. The V gene is TRBV12-3 or TRBV12-4, the J gene TRBJ1-1, with D possibly TRBD1 on 6 matching bases. The CDR3 spans 15 residues. V was cut by 7 bases and J by 7 bases, with 22 bases left in between. The CDR3 here is CASNLGQEGVFEAFF. The DNA for the CDR3 is TGTGCCAGCAATTTGGGTCAGGAGGGGGTTTTTGAAGCTTTCTTT.

As DNA, the CDR3 is TGCAGTGCTTCCCCCGGGACCTCCTACGAGCAGTACTTC. It codes for CSASPGTSYEQYF. This chain uses TRBV20-1 with TRBJ2-7, with D perhaps being TRBD1 or TRBD2 (5 bases each). Germline assignment: CDR1 DFQATT and CDR2 SNEGSKA (reference sequence). V was cut by 5 bases and J by 0 bases, with 11 bases left in between. The CDR3 runs 13 residues.

Ten or more counts support this clonotype. V is TRBV7-2 and J is TRBJ2-5; D tentatively reads TRBD1 or TRBD2 (5 bases each). The CDR3 extends over 12 amino acids. V lost 9 bases and J lost 1, with 9 bases in between. Germline loops: CDR1 SGHTA, CDR2 FQGNSA. CDR3 region: CASGDVQETQYF. In nucleotides, the CDR3 is TGTGCCAGTGGGGACGTCCAAGAGACCCAGTACTTC.

The rearrangement uses TRBV20-1 and TRBJ2-1; TRBD2 matches at 10 bases. The V gene end was trimmed by 0 bases and the J gene end by 3 bases; junction bases not matched to a gene: 5. Looked up from germline, CDR1 is DFQATT and CDR2 is SNEGSKA (reference sequence). This CDR3 is built from 16 residues. CDR3 sequence: CSARDTSGALYNEQFF. DNA for the CDR3: TGCAGTGCTAGAGATACTAGCGGGGCCCTCTACAATGAGCAGTTCTTC.

In its sample, this clonotype was seen a few times. The genes are TRBV7-9 and TRBJ2-5, with a tentative D call TRBD2 (5 bases). The CDR3 spans 13 residues. The V gene lost 5 bases and the J gene lost 4 bases, with 11 bases spanning the gap. CDR1 is SEHNR and CDR2 is FQNEAQ in the germline V gene (reference sequence). CDR3 sequence (DNA): TGTGCCAGCAGCCTCTCTGAGGGAGAGACCCAGTACTTC. It specifies CASSLSEGETQYF.

This clonotype was found once. This sequence joins TRBV4-3 and TRBJ2-3, with a possible D match to TRBD2 (6 bases). V lost 0 bases to trimming and J lost 7 bases, with 11 bases between them. The CDR3 runs to 14 residues. Germline V gene lookup returns CDR1 LGHNA and CDR2 YSLEER. CDR3 nucleotide sequence: TGCGCCAGCAGCCAAGAGGGACTGTCAAATACGCAGTATTTT. Translation gives CASSQEGLSNTQYF.

V is TRBV4-3 and J is TRBJ2-1; 7 nucleotides align to TRBD2. The CDR3 consists of 14 residues. Per the germline V gene, CDR1 is LGHNA and CDR2 is YSLEER. After removal of 1 base from V and 6 bases from J, the junction contained 3 bases not matched to a gene. CDR3 coding DNA: TGCGCCAGCAGCCAAGGGGACTACGGCAATGAGCAGTTCTTC. Translating it yields CASSQGDYGNEQFF.

This clonotype was seen just once. The chain uses TRBV20-1 and TRBJ2-5, with 9 bases matching TRBD1. The CDR3 loop spans 16 amino acids. The germline gives CDR1 DFQATT, CDR2 SNEGSKA (reference sequence). The trim removed 0 bases at V and 5 bases at J, leaving 10 bases unmatched. CDR3 region: CSARDILQGAVETQYF. CDR3 bases: TGCAGTGCTAGAGATATTCTACAGGGGGCTGTGGAGACCCAGTACTTC.

J is TRBJ2-5 and V is TRBV19, with TRBD1 matching over 8 bases. Trimming cost V 5 bases and J 2 bases; bases outside gene matches: 10. The germline CDR1 and CDR2 sequences are LNHDA and SQIVND (reference sequence). The CDR3 contains 16 residues. CDR3 in amino acids: CASSPRTGKLQETQYF. The CDR3 DNA reads as TGTGCCAGTAGTCCGCGGACAGGGAAATTACAAGAGACCCAGTACTTC.

The chain combines TRBV7-8 with TRBJ2-7; possibly TRBD1 or TRBD2 for D (5 bases each). The CDR3 contains 14 residues. The germline V and J ends were trimmed by 4 bases and 3 bases, with 13 bases remaining between them. Germline values: CDR1 SGHVS, CDR2 FQNEAQ. The CDR3 coding sequence is TGTGCCAGCAGCTACCGGGACGGAGTCTACGAGCAGTACTTC. It translates to CASSYRDGVYEQYF.

The gene calls are TRBV7-9 and TRBJ2-5; weak D call: TRBD2 (5 bases). Trimming stripped 2 bases from V and 4 bases from J, with 14 bases between. The germline V gene encodes CDR1 SEHNR and CDR2 FQNEAQ (reference sequence). There are 15 residues in the CDR3. CDR3 nucleotide sequence: TGTGCCAGCAGCTTACTTCTCCCGGCGGGAGAGACCCAGTACTTC. Its translation: CASSLLLPAGETQYF.